One sample yielded the 26 T cell receptor beta chains listed below, sequenced in a study of cytomegalovirus exposure and HLA in healthy donors (dated by TCRdb to 2017 to 2019). Libraries were prepared through the immunoSEQ multiplex PCR assay. For the multiplex PCR, a mixture combining 60 forward primers for TCR Vbeta segments and 13 reverse primers for TCR Jbeta segments was used. This is the immuneACCESS table as TCRdb keeps it, with only in-frame sequences that have V and J called. A part of the clones is gone; compared with another copy, unresolved V genes explain less than half, and the rest is unexplained. A total of 200,000 to 300,000 clones appear in this sample, almost 85% of them only once. Approximately 2% of the sample goes to the ten largest clones. Material for sequencing was PBMCs. Receptor source: a woman in her thirties or forties in good health and CMV-seropositive.

The chain has TRBV27 and TRBJ1-2; no reliable D call. The CDR3 runs to 18 residues. In germline, CDR1 is MNHEY, CDR2 SMNVEV (reference sequence). Trimming cost V 2 bases and J 2 bases, with 21 bases left between them. The CDR3 is CASSLRSDTPQRNYGYTF. CDR3 nucleotides: TGTGCCAGCAGTTTAAGATCCGATACTCCACAGCGGAACTATGGCTACACCTTC.

The count of this clone is one. V and J are TRBV4-3 and TRBJ2-5; D is undetermined. The better agreement between TRBJ2-7 and the DNA end casts doubt on the J call. Germline V gene lookup returns CDR1 LGHNA and CDR2 YSLEER. The CDR3 length is 15 residues. CDR3 in amino acids: CASSQDPLARYEQYF. The CDR3 nucleotides are TGCGCCAGCAGCCAAGACCCTCTCGCGAGGTACGAGCAGTACTTC.

The J gene is TRBJ1-1, the V gene TRBV7-8; D is perhaps TRBD1 (5 bases). Looked up from germline, CDR1 is SGHVS and CDR2 is FQNEAQ. This CDR3 is 15 amino acids long. Trimming shortened V by 5 bases and J by 4 bases, and 17 bases separated the two germline ends. As DNA, the CDR3 is TGTGCCAGCAGCCCAGGAGGGGTTCCCATCACTGAAGCTTTCTTT. Protein: CASSPGGVPITEAFF.

CDR3 region: CASSTYSRNTIYF. The CDR3 bases are TGTGCCAGCAGCACCTACTCCCGAAACACCATATATTTT. The chain employs TRBV11-2 and TRBJ1-3; D call uncertain. V lost 5 bases to trimming and J lost 5 bases, with 10 bases between them. The CDR3 length is 13 residues. The germline gives CDR1 SGHAT, CDR2 FQNNGV.

The chain joins TRBV10-3 to TRBJ1-5, with TRBD1 matching 9 bases. Looked up from germline, CDR1 is ENHRY and CDR2 is SYGVKD. J lost 6 bases, V lost 10 bases, and 10 bases had no gene match. The CDR3 consists of 14 residues. In DNA form, the CDR3 reads TGTGCCAGCACCGACAGGGGGTCGGCTCAGCCCCAGCATTTT. Protein sequence: CASTDRGSAQPQHF.

The chain has TRBV7-7 and TRBJ2-5, with 9 bases that match TRBD2. Germline-derived CDR1 and CDR2 are SSHAT and FNYEAQ (reference sequence). V trimming: 4 bases; J trimming: 4 bases; junction bases outside the gene matches: 13. The CDR3 extends over 17 amino acids. CDR3 sequence: CASSSGLDIAGVETQYF. The CDR3 nucleotides are TGTGCCAGCAGCTCAGGTCTGGATATAGCGGGAGTAGAGACCCAGTACTTC.

V and J are TRBV9 and TRBJ2-2; no firm D call. The CDR3 runs to 13 residues. Germline-derived CDR1 and CDR2 are SGDLS and YYNGEE. Trimming cost V 0 bases and J 8 bases, with 8 bases left between them. The CDR3: CASSVAHLGELFF. Written as DNA, the CDR3 is TGTGCCAGCAGCGTAGCCCACCTAGGGGAGCTGTTTTTT.

This chain joins TRBV7-3 and TRBJ2-3, with TRBD2 matching over 14 bases. Looked up from germline, CDR1 is SGHTA and CDR2 is FQGTGA. The CDR3 is made up of 17 amino acids. Trimming cost V 1 base and J 4 bases; bases outside gene matches: 4. Here the CDR3 reads CASSLRGTSGSADTQYF. CDR3 nucleotides: TGTGCCAGCAGCTTAAGAGGGACTAGCGGGAGCGCAGATACGCAGTATTTT.

This clone has more than one count but fewer than ten. The V and J genes are TRBV5-1 and TRBJ2-7; 15 positions match TRBD2. The germline gives CDR1 SGHRS, CDR2 YFSETQ. V dropped 4 bases and J dropped 4; count of bases not matched to a gene: 3. The CDR3 length is 15 residues. The CDR3 region is CASSTGLAGGYEQYF. The DNA of the CDR3 is TGCGCCAGCAGCACGGGACTAGCGGGAGGTTACGAGCAGTACTTC.

The V call is TRBV11-2, the J call TRBJ2-7; D not certain. V lost 3 bases and J 1 base, leaving 7 bases between the germline ends. CDR3 length: 13 residues. CDR1 SGHAT and CDR2 FQNNGV come from the germline V gene. In DNA, the CDR3 is TGTGCCAGCAGCTTCGGGTTATCCTACGAGCAGTACTTC. Its translation: CASSFGLSYEQYF.

Turning to this clone: Other DNA sequences in the same sample also yield this CDR3. The chain has TRBV30 and TRBJ1-5; tentatively, D is TRBD1 (6 bases). The germline CDR1 and CDR2 sequences are GTSNPN and SVGIG (reference sequence). This CDR3 is built from 13 residues. The V end lost 0 bases, the J end lost 4 bases, and 7 bases lay between the germline ends. This CDR3 reads CAWSVQGNQPQHF. The CDR3 DNA reads as TGTGCCTGGAGTGTACAGGGAAATCAGCCCCAGCATTTT.

This chain connects TRBV28 to TRBJ1-4; 8 nucleotides match TRBD1. Looked up from germline, CDR1 is MDHEN and CDR2 is SYDVKM. The CDR3 sequence is 17 residues long. J gave up 0 bases and V 7 bases, and 10 bases lay outside the gene matches. The CDR3 sequence: CASNGQGHPTTNEKLFF. CDR3 in DNA: TGTGCCAGCAACGGACAGGGTCACCCCACAACTAATGAAAAACTGTTTTTT.

The V gene is TRBV30, the J gene TRBJ1-6, with D possibly matching TRBD1 (6 bases). The CDR3 sequence is 13 residues long. Trimming removed 8 bases at V and 3 bases at J, with 11 bases between. Per germline, CDR1 GTSNPN and CDR2 SVGIG (reference sequence). This chain's CDR3 is CAGSDSYNSPLHF. The CDR3, as DNA: TGTGCCGGTTCGGACAGCTATAATTCACCCCTCCACTTT.

The chain recombines TRBV7-6 with TRBJ2-1; 13 nucleotides align to TRBD2. The CDR3 consists of 16 residues. Germline CDR1 is SGHVS and CDR2 is FNYEAQ. With V trimmed by 4 bases and J by 5 bases, 5 bases remained unmatched. In DNA form, the CDR3 reads TGTGCCAGCAGCTCAACTAGCGGGAGGGCCGACAATGAGCAGTTCTTC. This codes for CASSSTSGRADNEQFF.

The chain combines TRBV7-9 with TRBJ1-2, with TRBD1 as a possible D gene (5 bases). The CDR3 consists of 13 residues. Germline values: CDR1 SEHNR, CDR2 FQNEAQ (reference sequence). V lost 5 bases and J lost 8, with 15 bases in between. The CDR3 region has the DNA TGTGCCAGCAGCCCCGGGACTCTTGGCGGCTACACCTTC. Amino acids: CASSPGTLGGYTF.

The chain employs TRBV5-6 and TRBJ1-3, with 7 bases lining up with TRBD1. V shed 3 bases, J shed 0 bases, and the junction held 6 bases outside the gene matches. There are 16 residues in the CDR3. From germline, CDR1 is SGHDT and CDR2 YYEEEE. The CDR3 nucleotides are TGTGCCAGCAGCTGGGGGACAGCTCCCTCTGGAAACACCATATATTTT. It codes for CASSWGTAPSGNTIYF.

The chain carries TRBV9 and TRBJ2-5, with a weak D call TRBD2 (5 bases). CDR1 is SGDLS, CDR2 YYNGEE, per germline. The CDR3 extends over 13 amino acids. With 0 bases removed from V and 2 bases from J, the gap between germline ends came to 5 bases. In nucleotides, the CDR3 is TGTGCCAGCAGCGTAGGAGGGCAAGAGACCCAGTACTTC. Translating gives CASSVGGQETQYF.

This clone has a single count. This chain joins TRBV7-6 and TRBJ2-2, with 11 bases that match TRBD1. Germline trimming cut 5 bases from V and 0 bases from J; bases unmatched to any gene: 2. Germline CDR1 and CDR2: SGHVS and FNYEAQ. This CDR3 has 16 residues. This chain's CDR3 is CASSQGQGANTGELFF. CDR3 in DNA: TGTGCCAGCAGCCAGGGACAGGGGGCGAACACCGGGGAGCTGTTTTTT.

This clone was picked up one time. The CDR3 reads CASSQETFRSGTQYF. The CDR3 coding sequence is TGTGCCAGCAGCCAAGAAACCTTCCGCTCGGGGACCCAGTACTTC. This sequence joins TRBV4-2 and TRBJ2-5; no reliable D call. Trimming shortened V by 0 bases and J by 7 bases, and 15 bases separated the two germline ends. The germline CDR1 and CDR2 sequences are LGHNA and YNFKEQ. The length of the CDR3 is 15 residues.

The chain recombines TRBV10-1 with TRBJ2-3; 11 bases agree with TRBD2. The CDR3 sequence is 17 residues long. The germline CDR1 and CDR2 sequences are WNHNN and SYGVQD (reference sequence). V was clipped by 5 bases and J by 2 bases; unmatched bases: 9. This CDR3 is CASSNPPSGRPTDTQYF. CDR3 in DNA: TGCGCCAGCAGTAACCCTCCTAGCGGGAGGCCCACAGATACGCAGTATTTT.

This clone has just one count. CDR3 region: CAWTRTGRNTEAFF. The CDR3 DNA is TGTGCCTGGACTAGGACAGGAAGAAACACTGAAGCTTTCTTT. V gene TRBV30 combines with J gene TRBJ1-1; 7 bases map to TRBD1. The CDR3 is 14 residues long. Germline CDR1 and CDR2: GTSNPN and SVGIG (reference sequence). V trimming: 4 bases; J trimming: 2 bases; junction bases outside the gene matches: 7.

The V and J genes are TRBV18 and TRBJ1-5, with unresolved D. The CDR3 loop spans 14 amino acids. CDR1 and CDR2 from the germline V gene are KGHSH and LQKENI. V dropped 1 base and J dropped 1 base, with 5 bases sitting between them. CDR3 nucleotide sequence: TGTGCCAGCTCACCACTAGAGAGCAATCAGCCCCAGCATTTT. Translating it yields CASSPLESNQPQHF.

The chain recombines TRBV11-3 with TRBJ2-7; D is undetermined. Germline V lookup: CDR1 SGHNT, CDR2 YENEEA. The CDR3 is 13 residues long. With 6 bases removed from V and 7 bases from J, the gap between germline ends came to 16 bases. CDR3 protein: CASSQTPLSEQYF. As DNA, the CDR3 is TGTGCCAGCAGTCAAACGCCTCTGAGTGAGCAGTACTTC.

This clone has a single count. The chain has TRBV2 and TRBJ2-3; possible D gene TRBD2, 7 bases. Germline V CDR1 and CDR2: SNHLY, FYNNEI. CDR3 length equals 14 residues. V was trimmed by 2 bases and J by 5 bases, leaving 11 bases between them. CDR3 DNA: TGTGCCAGCAGTGAAAGGGAGGGGGGAGATACGCAGTATTTT. Protein product: CASSEREGGDTQYF. The whole variable domain, remainder taken from reference TRBV2 and TRBJ2-3, is EPEVTQTPSHQVTQMGQEVILRCVPISNHLYFYWYRQILGQKVEFLVSFYNNEISEKSEIFDDQFSVERPDGSNFTLKIRSTKLEDSAMYFCASSEREGGDTQYFGPGTRLTVL.

The V call is TRBV5-1, the J call TRBJ2-3, with 9 bases lining up with TRBD1. The CDR3 is made up of 16 amino acids. Looked up from germline, CDR1 is SGHRS and CDR2 is YFSETQ. The V gene end was trimmed by 0 bases and the J gene end by 3 bases; junction bases not matched to a gene: 5. CDR3 nucleotides: TGCGCCAGCAGCTTGGGGGACAGGGAAACGACAGATACGCAGTATTTT. Translating it yields CASSLGDRETTDTQYF.

The CDR3, as DNA: TGCGCCAGCAGCCAAGATTACGAGGGTATTGATGAAAAACTGTTTTTT. Residues: CASSQDYEGIDEKLFF. The chain carries TRBV4-3 and TRBJ1-4; D remains unclear. Germline values: CDR1 LGHNA, CDR2 YSLEER. V lost 0 bases and J lost 6, with 14 bases in between. CDR3 length: 16 amino acids.